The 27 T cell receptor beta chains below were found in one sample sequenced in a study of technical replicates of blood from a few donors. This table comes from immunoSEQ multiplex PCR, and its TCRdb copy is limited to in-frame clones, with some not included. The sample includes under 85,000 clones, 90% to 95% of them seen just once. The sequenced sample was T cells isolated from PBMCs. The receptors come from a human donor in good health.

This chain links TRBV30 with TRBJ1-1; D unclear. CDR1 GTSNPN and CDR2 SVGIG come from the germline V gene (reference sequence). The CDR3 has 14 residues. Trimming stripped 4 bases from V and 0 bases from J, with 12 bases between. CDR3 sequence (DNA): TGTGCCTGGACCAAGAGGAGATTGAACACTGAAGCTTTCTTT. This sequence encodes CAWTKRRLNTEAFF.

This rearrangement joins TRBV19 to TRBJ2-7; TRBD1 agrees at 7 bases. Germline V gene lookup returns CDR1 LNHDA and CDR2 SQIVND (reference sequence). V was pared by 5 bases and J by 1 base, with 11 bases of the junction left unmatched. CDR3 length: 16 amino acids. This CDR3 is CASSPRTGVSSYEQYF. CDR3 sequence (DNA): TGTGCCAGTAGTCCCCGGACAGGAGTCTCTTCCTACGAGCAGTACTTC.

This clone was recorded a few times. CDR3 sequence: CASSLGRAGEKLFF. For the CDR3, the DNA is TGTGCCAGCAGTTTAGGCAGGGCAGGAGAAAAACTGTTTTTT. The chain joins TRBV28 to TRBJ1-4, with D possibly matching TRBD1 (5 bases). Germline assignment: CDR1 MDHEN and CDR2 SYDVKM. The CDR3 runs to 14 residues. V was cut by 2 bases and J by 8 bases, with 12 bases left in between.

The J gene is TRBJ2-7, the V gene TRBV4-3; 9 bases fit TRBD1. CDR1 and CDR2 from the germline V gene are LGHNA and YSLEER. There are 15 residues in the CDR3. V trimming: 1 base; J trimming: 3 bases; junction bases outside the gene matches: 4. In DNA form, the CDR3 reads TGCGCCAGCAGCCAAGCCGGGACAGGGCGCTACGAGCAGTACTTC. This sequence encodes CASSQAGTGRYEQYF.

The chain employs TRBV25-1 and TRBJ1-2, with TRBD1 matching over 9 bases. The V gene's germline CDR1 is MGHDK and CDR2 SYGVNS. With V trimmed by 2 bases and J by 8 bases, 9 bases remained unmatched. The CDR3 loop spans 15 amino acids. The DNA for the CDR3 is TGTGCCAGCAGTGAAAGAGGGGACAGGGTAGGCGGCTACACCTTC. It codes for CASSERGDRVGGYTF.

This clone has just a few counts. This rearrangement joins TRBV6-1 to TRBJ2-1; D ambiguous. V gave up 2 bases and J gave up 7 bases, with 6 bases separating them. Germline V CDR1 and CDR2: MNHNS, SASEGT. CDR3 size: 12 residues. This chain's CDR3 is CASSEFQNEQFF. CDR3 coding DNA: TGTGCCAGCAGTGAATTCCAGAATGAGCAGTTCTTC.

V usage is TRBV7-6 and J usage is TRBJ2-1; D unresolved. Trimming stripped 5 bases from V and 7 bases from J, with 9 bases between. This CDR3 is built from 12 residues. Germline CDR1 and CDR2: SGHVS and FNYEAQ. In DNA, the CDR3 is TGTGCCAGCAGCGCCGTACTTAATGAGCAGTTCTTC. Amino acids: CASSAVLNEQFF.

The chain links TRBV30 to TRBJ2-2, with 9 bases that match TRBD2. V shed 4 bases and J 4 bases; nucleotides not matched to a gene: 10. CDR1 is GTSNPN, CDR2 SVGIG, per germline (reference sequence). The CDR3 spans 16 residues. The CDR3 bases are TGTGCCTGGACCGAGCGGGAGGTTCTTATCACCGGGGAGCTGTTTTTT. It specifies CAWTEREVLITGELFF.

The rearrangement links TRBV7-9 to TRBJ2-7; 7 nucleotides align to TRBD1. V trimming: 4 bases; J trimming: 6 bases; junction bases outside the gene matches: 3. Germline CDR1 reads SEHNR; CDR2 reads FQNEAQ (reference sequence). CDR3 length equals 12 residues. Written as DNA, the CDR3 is TGTGCCAGCAGCTCTAACAGGGGCGAGCAGTACTTC. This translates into CASSSNRGEQYF. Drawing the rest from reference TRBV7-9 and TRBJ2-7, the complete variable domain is DTGVSQNPRHKITKRGQNVTFRCDPISEHNRLYWYRQTLGQGPEFLTYFQNEAQLEKSRLLSDRFSAERPKGSFSTLEIQRTEQGDSAMYLCASSSNRGEQYFGPGTRLTVT.

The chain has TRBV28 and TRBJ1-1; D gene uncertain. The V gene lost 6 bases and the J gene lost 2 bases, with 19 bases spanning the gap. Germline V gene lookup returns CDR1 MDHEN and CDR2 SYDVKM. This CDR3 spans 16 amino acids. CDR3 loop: CASSPLISTANTEAFF. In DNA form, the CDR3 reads TGTGCCAGCAGCCCACTTATCAGTACAGCAAACACTGAAGCTTTCTTT.

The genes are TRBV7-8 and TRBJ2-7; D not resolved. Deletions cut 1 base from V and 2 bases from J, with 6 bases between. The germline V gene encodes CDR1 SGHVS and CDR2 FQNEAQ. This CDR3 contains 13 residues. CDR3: CASSLVRAYEQYF. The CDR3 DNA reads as TGTGCCAGCAGCTTAGTAAGAGCCTACGAGCAGTACTTC.

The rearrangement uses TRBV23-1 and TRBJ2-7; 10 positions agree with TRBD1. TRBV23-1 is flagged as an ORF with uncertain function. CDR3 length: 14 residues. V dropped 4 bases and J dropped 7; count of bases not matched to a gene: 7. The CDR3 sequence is CASSRDRGRREQYF. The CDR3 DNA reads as TGCGCCAGCAGTCGAGACAGGGGGCGCAGAGAGCAGTACTTC.

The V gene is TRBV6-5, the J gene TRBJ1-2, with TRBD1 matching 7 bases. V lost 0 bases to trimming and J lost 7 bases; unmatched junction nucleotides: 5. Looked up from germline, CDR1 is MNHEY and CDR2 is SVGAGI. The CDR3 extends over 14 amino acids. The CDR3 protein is CASSYSGQALGYTF. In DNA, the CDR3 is TGTGCCAGCAGTTACTCTGGACAGGCTCTTGGCTACACCTTC.

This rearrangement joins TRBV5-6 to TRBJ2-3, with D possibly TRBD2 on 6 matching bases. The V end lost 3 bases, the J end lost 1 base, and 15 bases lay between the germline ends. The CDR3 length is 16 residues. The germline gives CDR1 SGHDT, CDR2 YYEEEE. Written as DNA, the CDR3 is TGTGCCAGCAGCTGGGGACTCGGGCAGGGCACAGATACGCAGTATTTT. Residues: CASSWGLGQGTDTQYF.

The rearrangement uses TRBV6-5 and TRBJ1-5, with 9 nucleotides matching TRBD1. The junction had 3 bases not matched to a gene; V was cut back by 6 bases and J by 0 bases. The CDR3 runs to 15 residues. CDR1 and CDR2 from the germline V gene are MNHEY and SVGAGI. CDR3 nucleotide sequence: TGTGCCAGCAGGAGGGACAGGGATAGCAATCAGCCCCAGCATTTT. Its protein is CASRRDRDSNQPQHF.

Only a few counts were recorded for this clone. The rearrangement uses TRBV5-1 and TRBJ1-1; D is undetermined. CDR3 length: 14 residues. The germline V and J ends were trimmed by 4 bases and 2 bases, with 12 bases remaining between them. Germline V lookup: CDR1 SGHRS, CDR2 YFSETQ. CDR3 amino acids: CASSQRTGNTEAFF. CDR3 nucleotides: TGCGCCAGCAGCCAAAGGACGGGAAACACTGAAGCTTTCTTT.

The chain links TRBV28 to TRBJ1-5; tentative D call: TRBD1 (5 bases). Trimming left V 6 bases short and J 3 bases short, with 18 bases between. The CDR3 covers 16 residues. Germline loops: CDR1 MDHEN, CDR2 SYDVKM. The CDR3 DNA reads TGTGCCAGCAGCTATCCTATCACAGGCCCCAATCAGCCCCAGCATTTT. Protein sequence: CASSYPITGPNQPQHF.

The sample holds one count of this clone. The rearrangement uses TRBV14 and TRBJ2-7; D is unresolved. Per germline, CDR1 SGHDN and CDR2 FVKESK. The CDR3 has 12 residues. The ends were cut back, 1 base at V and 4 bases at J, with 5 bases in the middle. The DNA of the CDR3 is TGTGCCAGCAGCCAAGTTGTATACGAGCAGTACTTC. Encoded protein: CASSQVVYEQYF. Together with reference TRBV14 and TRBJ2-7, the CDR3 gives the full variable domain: EAGVTQFPSHSVIEKGQTVTLRCDPISGHDNLYWYRRVMGKEIKFLLHFVKESKQDESGMPNNRFLAERTGGTYSTLKVQPAELEDSGVYFCASSQVVYEQYFGPGTRLTVT.

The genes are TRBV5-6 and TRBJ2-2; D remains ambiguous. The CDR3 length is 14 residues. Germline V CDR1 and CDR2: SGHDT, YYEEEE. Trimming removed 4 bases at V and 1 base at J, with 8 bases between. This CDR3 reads CASSVDWNTGELFF. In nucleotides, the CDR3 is TGTGCCAGCAGCGTCGACTGGAACACCGGGGAGCTGTTTTTT.

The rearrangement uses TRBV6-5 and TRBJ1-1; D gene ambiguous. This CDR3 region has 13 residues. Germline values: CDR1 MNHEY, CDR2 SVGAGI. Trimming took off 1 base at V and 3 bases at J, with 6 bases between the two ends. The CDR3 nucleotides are TGTGCCAGCAGTTACTTAGAGGACACTGAAGCTTTCTTT. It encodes CASSYLEDTEAFF.

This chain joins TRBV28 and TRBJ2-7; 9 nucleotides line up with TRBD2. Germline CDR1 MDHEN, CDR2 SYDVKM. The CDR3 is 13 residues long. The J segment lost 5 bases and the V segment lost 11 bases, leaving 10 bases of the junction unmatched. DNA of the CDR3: TGTGCCTGCGGCGGACTAGCGTTCCACGAGCAGTACTTC. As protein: CACGGLAFHEQYF.

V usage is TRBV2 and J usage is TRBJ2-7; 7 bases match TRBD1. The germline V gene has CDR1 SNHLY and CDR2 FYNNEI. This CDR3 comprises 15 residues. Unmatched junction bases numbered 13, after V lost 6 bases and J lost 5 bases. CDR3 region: CASRSSGQLPHEQYF. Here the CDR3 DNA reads TGTGCCAGCAGATCCTCGGGACAGCTACCCCACGAGCAGTACTTC. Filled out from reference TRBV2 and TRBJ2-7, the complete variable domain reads EPEVTQTPSHQVTQMGQEVILRCVPISNHLYFYWYRQILGQKVEFLVSFYNNEISEKSEIFDDQFSVERPDGSNFTLKIRSTKLEDSAMYFCASRSSGQLPHEQYFGPGTRLTVT.

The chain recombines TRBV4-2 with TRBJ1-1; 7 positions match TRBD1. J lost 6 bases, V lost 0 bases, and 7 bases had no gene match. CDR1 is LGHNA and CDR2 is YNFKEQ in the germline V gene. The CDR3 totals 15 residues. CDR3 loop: CASSQDPTGFAEAFF. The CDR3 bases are TGTGCCAGCAGCCAAGATCCGACAGGGTTCGCTGAAGCTTTCTTT.

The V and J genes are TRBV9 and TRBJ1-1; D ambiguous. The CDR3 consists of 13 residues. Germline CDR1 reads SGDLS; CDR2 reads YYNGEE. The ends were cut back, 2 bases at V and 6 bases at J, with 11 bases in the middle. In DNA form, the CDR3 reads TGTGCCAGCAGCGTTAACGGTAACGCTGAAGCTTTCTTT. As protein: CASSVNGNAEAFF.

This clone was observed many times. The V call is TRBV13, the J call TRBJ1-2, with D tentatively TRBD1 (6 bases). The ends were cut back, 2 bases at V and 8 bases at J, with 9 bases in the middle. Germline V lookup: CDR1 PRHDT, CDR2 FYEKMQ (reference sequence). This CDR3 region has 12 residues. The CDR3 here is CASSLPGAGYTF. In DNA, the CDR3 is TGTGCCAGCAGCTTACCAGGGGCGGGCTACACCTTC.

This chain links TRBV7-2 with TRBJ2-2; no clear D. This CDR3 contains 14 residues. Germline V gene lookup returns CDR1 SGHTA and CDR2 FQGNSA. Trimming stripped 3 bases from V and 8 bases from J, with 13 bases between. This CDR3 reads CASSFTGVDGELFF. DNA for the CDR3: TGTGCCAGCAGCTTTACTGGAGTTGATGGGGAGCTGTTTTTT.

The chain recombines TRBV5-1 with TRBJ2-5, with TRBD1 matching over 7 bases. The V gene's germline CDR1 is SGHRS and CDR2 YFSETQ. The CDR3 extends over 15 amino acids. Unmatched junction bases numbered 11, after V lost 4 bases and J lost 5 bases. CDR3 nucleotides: TGCGCCAGCAGCGTATTACAGGGGAGATCGGAGACCCAGTACTTC. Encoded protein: CASSVLQGRSETQYF. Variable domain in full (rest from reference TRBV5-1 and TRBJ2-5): KAGVTQTPRYLIKTRGQQVTLSCSPISGHRSVSWYQQTPGQGLQFLFEYFSETQRNKGNFPGRFSGRQFSNSRSEMNVSTLELGDSALYLCASSVLQGRSETQYFGPGTRLLVL.